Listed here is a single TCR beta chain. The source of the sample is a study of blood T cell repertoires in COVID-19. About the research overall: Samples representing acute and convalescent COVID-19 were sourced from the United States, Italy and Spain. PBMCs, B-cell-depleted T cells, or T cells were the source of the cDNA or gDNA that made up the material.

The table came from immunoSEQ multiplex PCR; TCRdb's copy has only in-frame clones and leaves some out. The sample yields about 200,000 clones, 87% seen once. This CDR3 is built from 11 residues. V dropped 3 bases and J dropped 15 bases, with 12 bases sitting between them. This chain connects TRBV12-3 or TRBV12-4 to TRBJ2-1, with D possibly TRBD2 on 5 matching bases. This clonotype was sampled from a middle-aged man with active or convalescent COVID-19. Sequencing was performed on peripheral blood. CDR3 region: CASSFIVGVFF. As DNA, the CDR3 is TGTGCCAGCAGTTTTATAGTGGGAGTGTTCTTC.